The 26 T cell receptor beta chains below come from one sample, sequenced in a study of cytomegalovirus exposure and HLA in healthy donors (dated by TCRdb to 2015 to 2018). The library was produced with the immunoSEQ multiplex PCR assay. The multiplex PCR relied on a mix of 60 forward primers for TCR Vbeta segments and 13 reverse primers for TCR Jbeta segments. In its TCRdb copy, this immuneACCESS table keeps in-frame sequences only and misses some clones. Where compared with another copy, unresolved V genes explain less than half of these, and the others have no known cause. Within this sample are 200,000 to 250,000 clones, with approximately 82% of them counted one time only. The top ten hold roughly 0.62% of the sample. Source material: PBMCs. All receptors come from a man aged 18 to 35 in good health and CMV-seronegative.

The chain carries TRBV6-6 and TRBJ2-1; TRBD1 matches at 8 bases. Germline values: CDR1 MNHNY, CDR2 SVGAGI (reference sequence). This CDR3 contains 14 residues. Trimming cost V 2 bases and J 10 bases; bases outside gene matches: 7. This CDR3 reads CASSYQGALREQFF. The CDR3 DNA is TGTGCCAGCAGTTACCAGGGGGCCCTGAGGGAGCAGTTCTTC.

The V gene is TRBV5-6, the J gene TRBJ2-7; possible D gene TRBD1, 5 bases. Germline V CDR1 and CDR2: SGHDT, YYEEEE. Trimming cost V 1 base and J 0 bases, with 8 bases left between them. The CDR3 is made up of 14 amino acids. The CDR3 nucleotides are TGTGCCAGCAGCTTGCAGGGCTCCTCCTACGAGCAGTACTTC. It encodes CASSLQGSSYEQYF.

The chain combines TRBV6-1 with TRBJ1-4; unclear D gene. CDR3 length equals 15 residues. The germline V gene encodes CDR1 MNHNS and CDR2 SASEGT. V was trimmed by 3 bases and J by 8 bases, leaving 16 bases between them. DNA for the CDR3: TGTGCCAGCAGTGATGTGGGCCGTGTTCCCGAAAAACTGTTTTTT. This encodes CASSDVGRVPEKLFF.

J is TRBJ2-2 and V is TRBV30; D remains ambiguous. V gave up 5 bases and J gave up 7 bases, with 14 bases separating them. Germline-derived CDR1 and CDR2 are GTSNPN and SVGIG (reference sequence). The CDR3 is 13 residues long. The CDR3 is CAWVGWANGELFF. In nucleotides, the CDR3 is TGTGCCTGGGTGGGTTGGGCAAACGGGGAGCTGTTTTTT.

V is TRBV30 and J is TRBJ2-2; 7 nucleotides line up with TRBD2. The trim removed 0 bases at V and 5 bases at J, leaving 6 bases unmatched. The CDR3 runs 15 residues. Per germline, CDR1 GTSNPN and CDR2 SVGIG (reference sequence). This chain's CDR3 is CAWSVGRVKTGELFF. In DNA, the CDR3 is TGTGCCTGGAGTGTGGGGAGGGTGAAGACCGGGGAGCTGTTTTTT.

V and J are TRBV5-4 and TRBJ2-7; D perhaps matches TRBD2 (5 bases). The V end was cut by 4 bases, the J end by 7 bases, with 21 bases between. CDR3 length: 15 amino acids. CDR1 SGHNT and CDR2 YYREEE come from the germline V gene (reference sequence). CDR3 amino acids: CASSALLEPSGEQYF. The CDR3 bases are TGTGCCAGCAGCGCACTGTTGGAGCCTTCGGGGGAGCAGTACTTC.

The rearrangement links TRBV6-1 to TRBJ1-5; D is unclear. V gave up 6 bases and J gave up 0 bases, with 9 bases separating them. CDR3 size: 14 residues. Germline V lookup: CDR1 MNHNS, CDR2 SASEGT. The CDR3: CASRDTNSNQPQHF. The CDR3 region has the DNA TGTGCCAGCAGAGACACGAATAGCAATCAGCCCCAGCATTTT.

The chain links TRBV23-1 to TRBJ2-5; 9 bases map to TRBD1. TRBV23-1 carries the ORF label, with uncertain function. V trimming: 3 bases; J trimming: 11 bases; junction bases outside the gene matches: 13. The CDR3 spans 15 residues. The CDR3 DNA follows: TGCGCCAGCAGTCATCGGACAGGGGAGTGTGGGATTCAGTACTTC. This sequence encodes CASSHRTGECGIQYF.

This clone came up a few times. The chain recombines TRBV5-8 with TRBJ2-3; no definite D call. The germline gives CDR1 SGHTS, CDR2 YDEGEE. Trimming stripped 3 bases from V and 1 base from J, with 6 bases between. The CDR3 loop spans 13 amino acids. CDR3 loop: CASSSSGTDTQYF. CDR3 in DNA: TGTGCCAGCAGCTCGTCGGGCACAGATACGCAGTATTTT.

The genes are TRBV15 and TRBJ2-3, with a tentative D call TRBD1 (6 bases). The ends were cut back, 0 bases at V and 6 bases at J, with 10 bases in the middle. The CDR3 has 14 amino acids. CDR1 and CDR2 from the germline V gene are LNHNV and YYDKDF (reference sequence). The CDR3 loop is CATSRDMGADTQYF. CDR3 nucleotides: TGTGCCACCAGCAGAGATATGGGGGCGGATACGCAGTATTTT.

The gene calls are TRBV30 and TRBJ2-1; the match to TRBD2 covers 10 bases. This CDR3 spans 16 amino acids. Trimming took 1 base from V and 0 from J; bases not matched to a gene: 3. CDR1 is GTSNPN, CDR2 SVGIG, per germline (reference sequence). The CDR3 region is CAWSGTSGPSYNEQFF. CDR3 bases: TGTGCCTGGAGTGGGACTAGCGGACCCTCCTACAATGAGCAGTTCTTC.

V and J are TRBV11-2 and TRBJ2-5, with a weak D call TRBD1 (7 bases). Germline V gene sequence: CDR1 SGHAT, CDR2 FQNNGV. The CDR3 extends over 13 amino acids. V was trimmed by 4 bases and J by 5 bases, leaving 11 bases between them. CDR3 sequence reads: CASSSRGVETQYF. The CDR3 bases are TGTGCCAGCAGCTCCAGGGGGGTGGAGACCCAGTACTTC.

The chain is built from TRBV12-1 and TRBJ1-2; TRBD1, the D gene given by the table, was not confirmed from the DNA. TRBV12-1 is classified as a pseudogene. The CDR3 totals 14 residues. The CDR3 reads CASSQRDREGGYTF. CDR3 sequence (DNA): TGTGCCAGCAGCCAACGGGACAGGGAAGGAGGCTACACCTTC.

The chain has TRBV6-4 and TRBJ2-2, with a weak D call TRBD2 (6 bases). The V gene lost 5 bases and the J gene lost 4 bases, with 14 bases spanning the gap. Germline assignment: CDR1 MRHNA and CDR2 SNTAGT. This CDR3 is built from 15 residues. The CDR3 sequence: CASSKEGTLTGELFF. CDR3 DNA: TGTGCCAGCAGTAAGGAGGGCACCCTCACCGGGGAGCTGTTTTTT.

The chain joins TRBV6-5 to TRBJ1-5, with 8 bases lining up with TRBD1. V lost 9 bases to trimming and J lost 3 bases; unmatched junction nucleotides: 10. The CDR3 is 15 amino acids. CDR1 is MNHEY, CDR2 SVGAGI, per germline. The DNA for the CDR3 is TGTGCCAGGACTTACCGGGGACAGGTCAATCAGCCCCAGCATTTT. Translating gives CARTYRGQVNQPQHF.

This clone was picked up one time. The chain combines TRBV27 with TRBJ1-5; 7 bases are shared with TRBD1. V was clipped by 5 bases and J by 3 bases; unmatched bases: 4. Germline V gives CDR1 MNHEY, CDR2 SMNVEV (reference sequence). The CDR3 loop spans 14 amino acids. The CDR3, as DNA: TGTGCCAGCAGTCGGACAGGACACAATCAGCCCCAGCATTTT. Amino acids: CASSRTGHNQPQHF.

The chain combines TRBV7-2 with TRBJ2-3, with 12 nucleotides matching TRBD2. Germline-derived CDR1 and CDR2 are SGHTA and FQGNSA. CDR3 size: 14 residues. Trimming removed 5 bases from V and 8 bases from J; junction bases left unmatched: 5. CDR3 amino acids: CASSLTSGSGTQYF. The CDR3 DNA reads TGTGCCAGCAGCCTGACTAGCGGGAGTGGTACGCAGTATTTT.

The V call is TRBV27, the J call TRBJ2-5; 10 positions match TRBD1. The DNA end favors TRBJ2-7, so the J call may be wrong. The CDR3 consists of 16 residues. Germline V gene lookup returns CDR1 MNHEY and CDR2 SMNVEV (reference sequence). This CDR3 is CASRRPGTGAQYEQYF. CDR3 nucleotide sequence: TGTGCCAGCAGGCGACCCGGGACAGGGGCACAGTACGAGCAGTACTTC.

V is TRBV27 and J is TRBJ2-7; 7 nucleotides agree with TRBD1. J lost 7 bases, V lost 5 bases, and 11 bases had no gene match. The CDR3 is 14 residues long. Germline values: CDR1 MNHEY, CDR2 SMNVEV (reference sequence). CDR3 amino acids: CASSHPRGQGEQYF. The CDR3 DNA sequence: TGTGCCAGCAGTCACCCAAGGGGGCAGGGGGAGCAGTACTTC.

The CDR3: CASSLASGRNTQYF. The CDR3 nucleotides read TGTGCCAGCAGCTTAGCTAGCGGGAGGAATACGCAGTATTTT. This chain uses TRBV11-2 with TRBJ2-3, with 11 nucleotides matching TRBD2. J gave up 7 bases and V 1 base, and 1 base lay outside the gene matches. CDR3 length equals 14 residues. CDR1 and CDR2 from the germline V gene are SGHAT and FQNNGV. Full variable domain (outside the CDR3, taken from reference TRBV11-2 and TRBJ2-3): EAGVAQSPRYKIIEKRQSVAFWCNPISGHATLYWYQQILGQGPKLLIQFQNNGVVDDSQLPKDRFSAERLKGVDSTLKIQPAKLEDSAVYLCASSLASGRNTQYFGPGTRLTVL.

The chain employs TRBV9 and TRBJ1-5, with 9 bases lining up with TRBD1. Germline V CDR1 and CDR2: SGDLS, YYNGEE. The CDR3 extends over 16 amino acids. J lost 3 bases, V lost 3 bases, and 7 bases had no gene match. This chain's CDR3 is CASSAGDRGSNQPQHF. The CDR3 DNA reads TGTGCCAGCAGCGCTGGAGACAGGGGGTCCAATCAGCCCCAGCATTTT.

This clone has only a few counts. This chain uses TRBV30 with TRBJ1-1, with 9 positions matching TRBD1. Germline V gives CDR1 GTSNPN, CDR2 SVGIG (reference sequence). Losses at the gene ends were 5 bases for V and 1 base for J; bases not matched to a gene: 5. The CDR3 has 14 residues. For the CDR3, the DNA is TGTGCCTGGGACGGGACAGGGTCGAACACTGAAGCTTTCTTT. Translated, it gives CAWDGTGSNTEAFF.

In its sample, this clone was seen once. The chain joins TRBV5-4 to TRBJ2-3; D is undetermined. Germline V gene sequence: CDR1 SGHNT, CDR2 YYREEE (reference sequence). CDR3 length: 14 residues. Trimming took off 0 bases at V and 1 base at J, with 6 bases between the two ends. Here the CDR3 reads CASSLEQGTDTQYF. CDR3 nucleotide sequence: TGTGCCAGCAGCTTGGAGCAGGGCACAGATACGCAGTATTTT.

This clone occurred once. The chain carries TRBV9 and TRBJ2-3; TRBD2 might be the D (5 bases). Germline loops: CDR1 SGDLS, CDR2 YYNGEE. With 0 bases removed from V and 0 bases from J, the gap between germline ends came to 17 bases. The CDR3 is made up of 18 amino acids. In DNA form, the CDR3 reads TGTGCCAGCAGCGTAGACAATTTAGCGCACGAGAGCACAGATACGCAGTATTTT. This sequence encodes CASSVDNLAHESTDTQYF.

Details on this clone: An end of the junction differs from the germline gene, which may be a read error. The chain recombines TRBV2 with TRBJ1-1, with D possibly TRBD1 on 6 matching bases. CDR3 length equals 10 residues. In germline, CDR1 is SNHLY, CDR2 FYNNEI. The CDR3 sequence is CASSDRQAVF. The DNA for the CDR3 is TGTGCCAGCAGTGATCGACAGGCCGTCTTT.

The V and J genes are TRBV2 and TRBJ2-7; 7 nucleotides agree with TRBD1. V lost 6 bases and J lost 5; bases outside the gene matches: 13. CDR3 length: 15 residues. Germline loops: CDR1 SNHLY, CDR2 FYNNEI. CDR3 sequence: CASSNIGTAKNEQYF. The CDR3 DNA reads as TGTGCCAGCAGCAATATAGGGACAGCGAAAAACGAGCAGTACTTC.